This TCR beta chain appears in the sequencing data of a study of blood T cell repertoires in COVID-19. On the study more broadly: Some COVID-19 samples were acute and others convalescent; all came from the United States, Italy and Spain.

Germline V gene data show CDR1 as MNHEY and CDR2 as SVGAGI. Deletions cut 0 bases from V and 10 bases from J, with 15 bases between. This CDR3 region has 14 residues. Only in-frame clones appear in the TCRdb table, and some are missing; sequencing was by immunoSEQ multiplex PCR. The sample includes about 370,000 clones, around 90% of them seen just once. The table lists this clone with a count of one. Source material: peripheral blood. The TCR originated in a young man with active or convalescent COVID-19. The rearrangement links TRBV6-5 to TRBJ1-1, with a tentative D call TRBD1 (6 bases). This chain's CDR3 is CASSYSAGERGAFF. The CDR3 DNA is TGTGCCAGCAGTTACTCAGCAGGGGAGCGGGGAGCTTTCTTT.